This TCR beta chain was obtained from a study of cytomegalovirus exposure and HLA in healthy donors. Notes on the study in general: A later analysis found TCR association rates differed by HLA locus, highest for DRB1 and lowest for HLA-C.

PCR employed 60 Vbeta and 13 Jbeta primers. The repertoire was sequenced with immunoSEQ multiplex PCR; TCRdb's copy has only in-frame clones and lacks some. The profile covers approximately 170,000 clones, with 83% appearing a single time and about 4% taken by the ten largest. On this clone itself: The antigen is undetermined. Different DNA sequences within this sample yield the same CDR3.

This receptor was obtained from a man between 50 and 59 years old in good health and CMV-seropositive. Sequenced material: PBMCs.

The CDR3: CASSVWENYLGEQYF. DNA of the CDR3: TGTGCCAGCAGCGTATGGGAGAATTACCTCGGCGAGCAGTACTTC. V usage is TRBV9 and J usage is TRBJ2-7, with D perhaps TRBD2 (5 bases). There are 15 residues in the CDR3. In germline, CDR1 is SGDLS, CDR2 YYNGEE. The ends were cut back, 1 base at V and 6 bases at J, with 17 bases in the middle. Looking up the rest from reference TRBV9 and TRBJ2-7 gives the full variable domain: DSGVTQTPKHLITATGQRVTLRCSPRSGDLSVYWYQQSLDQGLQFLIQYYNGEERAKGNILERFSAQQFPDLHSELNLSSLELGDSALYFCASSVWENYLGEQYFGPGTRLTVT.